This TCR beta chain was retrieved from a study of CD4 T cells in relation to SARS-CoV-2 and coronaviruses. Study results and limitations: About 65% of donors had memory CD4+ clonotypes crossrecognizing SARS-CoV-2 and common cold coronavirus spike.

The unexposed donors gave CD4+ T cells in about 2011-2019, prior to COVID-19. After about ten days of culture, CD4+ T cells were isolated. Comment on this clone: Its specificity is not known.

Data came from immunoSEQ multiplex PCR; TCRdb stores just in-frame clones and leaves some out. The data hold 22,000 or so clones, with more than 60% observed a single time. The CDR3 loop spans 17 amino acids. CDR1 ENHRY and CDR2 SYGVKD come from the germline V gene. Trimming stripped 4 bases from V and 0 bases from J, with 16 bases between. Source material: CD4+ T cells from PBMCs, cultured in vitro. The genes are TRBV10-3 and TRBJ1-3; perhaps TRBD1 as D (5 bases). The receptor was derived from a human donor in good health. The CDR3, as DNA: TGTGCCATCAGTGCAGCCCGGGACCTAAGCTCTGGAAACACCATATATTTT. Protein sequence: CAISAARDLSSGNTIYF.